The rows below give T cell receptor beta chains drawn from one sample of a study of shared clonotypes between healthy human individuals. Measured with immunoSEQ multiplex PCR; TCRdb has only the in-frame clones, and not every one. The repertoire holds over a million clones, with more than 60% as singletons. Sequenced sample: memory CD4+ T cells sorted from blood. The receptors come from a man younger than 30 in good health. The CDR3 runs from the conserved cysteine through the conserved F or W. D genes are given only for firm matches. Expanded clones get a size class; other rows say once, few or many, or leave the size out.

V,size,D,J,CDR3,DNA
TRBV29-1,.,.,TRBJ1-2,CSVALTDGYGYTF,TGCAGCGTAGCATTAACCGACGGGTATGGCTACACCTTC
TRBV6-5,once,TRBD2,TRBJ2-7,CASSSAGARGDEQYF,TGTGCCAGCAGTTCAGCGGGAGCCCGGGGGGACGAGCAGTACTTC
TRBV7-2,.,TRBD2,TRBJ2-7,CASSLEPGGAYEQYF,TGTGCCAGCAGCTTAGAGCCGGGAGGGGCTTACGAGCAGTACTTC
TRBV10-3,.,.,TRBJ1-2,CAISESDSLYGYTF,TGTGCCATCAGTGAGTCAGACAGCCTTTATGGCTACACCTTC
TRBV19,.,TRBD1,TRBJ1-2,CASIRTGTDGYTF,TGTGCCAGTATCCGGACAGGGACGGATGGCTACACCTTC
TRBV2,.,.,TRBJ2-7,CASTRQPDSYEQYF,TGTGCCAGCACCAGACAGCCCGACTCCTACGAGCAGTACTTC
TRBV9,.,.,TRBJ1-3,CASSPGTGYRDTIYF,TGTGCCAGCAGCCCAGGGACGGGATACAGGGACACCATATATTTT
TRBV7-2,few,.,TRBJ1-1,CASSLDTTTEAFF,TGTGCCAGCAGCTTAGACACAACTACTGAAGCTTTCTTT
TRBV27,.,.,TRBJ2-5,CASSLVVGGWETQYF,TGTGCCAGCAGTTTAGTTGTGGGGGGTTGGGAGACCCAGTACTTC
TRBV6-1,.,.,TRBJ1-4,CASRTDPTNEKLFF,TGTGCCAGCAGGACAGACCCAACTAATGAAAAACTGTTTTTT
TRBV6-1,once,.,TRBJ2-2,CASSVGLSTGELFF,TGTGCCAGCAGTGTCGGGCTAAGTACCGGGGAGCTGTTTTTT
TRBV5-5,.,TRBD1,TRBJ1-1,CASSFDRAGTEAFF,TGTGCCAGCAGCTTTGACAGGGCTGGCACTGAAGCTTTCTTT
TRBV30,.,.,TRBJ1-5,CAWSVVRGEGNQPQHF,TGTGCCTGGAGTGTGGTAAGGGGTGAGGGCAATCAGCCCCAGCATTTT
TRBV2,.,TRBD2,TRBJ2-1,CASNEGSGITYNEQFF,TGTGCCAGCAATGAGGGTAGCGGGATAACTTACAATGAGCAGTTCTTC
TRBV7-9,.,TRBD2,TRBJ2-3,CASSPGSGRVTDTQYF,TGTGCCAGCAGCCCGGGGAGCGGGAGGGTTACAGATACGCAGTATTTT
TRBV28,.,TRBD1,TRBJ1-5,CASSWGQSNQPQHF,TGTGCCAGCAGTTGGGGACAGTCCAATCAGCCCCAGCATTTT
TRBV6-5,.,TRBD2,TRBJ2-1,CATQAGGRSGEQFF,TGTGCCACACAGGCGGGAGGGCGGTCAGGTGAGCAGTTCTTC
TRBV28,.,.,TRBJ1-1,CASRSQVPEAFF,TGTGCCAGCAGGTCCCAAGTTCCTGAAGCTTTCTTT
TRBV5-4,.,TRBD1,TRBJ2-2,CASSPPTGSGELFF,TGTGCCAGCAGCCCCCCGACAGGGTCCGGGGAGCTGTTTTTT
TRBV11-2,.,.,TRBJ1-1,CASSLSQGWSEAFF,TGTGCCAGCAGCTTATCCCAGGGATGGTCTGAAGCTTTCTTT
TRBV19,.,TRBD1,TRBJ2-3,CASSMGQGRTDTQYF,TGTGCCAGTAGCATGGGACAGGGAAGGACAGATACGCAGTATTTT
TRBV2,.,.,TRBJ1-6,CASSLSLQGGVGSPLHF,TGTGCCAGCAGTCTAAGCCTCCAGGGTGGAGTAGGATCACCCCTCCACTTT
TRBV5-6,few,.,TRBJ1-2,CASSLGRQIYGYTF,TGTGCCAGCAGCTTGGGTCGACAGATCTATGGCTACACCTTC
TRBV9,few,.,TRBJ1-2,CASSADSSIYGYTF,TGTGCCAGCAGCGCCGACAGTTCCATCTATGGCTACACCTTC
TRBV10-3,.,.,TRBJ2-1,CAISPGDEQFF,TGTGCCATCAGTCCAGGGGATGAGCAGTTCTTC
TRBV15,.,TRBD1,TRBJ2-1,CATSRTGGLDEQFF,TGTGCCACCAGCAGGACAGGGGGCCTCGATGAGCAGTTCTTC
TRBV6-1,few,TRBD1,TRBJ1-1,CASSEPTGLSTEAFF,TGTGCCAGCAGTGAGCCGACAGGGCTTAGCACTGAAGCTTTCTTT
TRBV4-1,.,.,TRBJ1-5,CASSHGGSNQPQHF,TGCGCCAGCAGCCACGGGGGTAGCAATCAGCCCCAGCATTTT
TRBV2,.,.,TRBJ2-4,CASRLVTKNIQYF,TGTGCCAGCAGACTGGTTACCAAAAACATTCAGTACTTC
TRBV7-9,.,TRBD1,TRBJ2-1,CASSLEADRLGNEQFF,TGTGCCAGCAGCTTAGAAGCGGACAGGCTTGGCAATGAGCAGTTCTTC
TRBV2,once,TRBD2,TRBJ2-7,CASHLLAGGREQYF,TGTGCCAGCCACCTCCTAGCGGGAGGGCGAGAGCAGTACTTC
TRBV4-1,.,.,TRBJ1-2,CASSQDRGRIDYGYTF,TGCGCCAGCAGCCAAGATCGTGGACGGATTGATTATGGCTACACCTTC
TRBV5-1,few,TRBD1,TRBJ2-7,CASSLRPGQTSYEQYF,TGCGCCAGCAGCTTAAGACCGGGACAGACCTCCTACGAGCAGTACTTC
TRBV30,.,TRBD1,TRBJ1-2,CAWNGQGRVYGYTF,TGTGCCTGGAATGGACAGGGAAGGGTCTATGGCTACACCTTC
TRBV28,.,TRBD1,TRBJ1-5,CASSLWGTGLYSNQPQHF,TGTGCCAGCAGTTTATGGGGGACAGGCCTCTATAGCAATCAGCCCCAGCATTTT
TRBV6-5,.,TRBD1,TRBJ1-2,CASRTGVGYTF,TGTGCCAGCAGAACAGGGGTTGGCTACACCTTC
TRBV4-1,.,.,TRBJ1-5,CASSPRGDSNQPQHF,TGCGCCAGCAGCCCCAGGGGCGATAGCAATCAGCCCCAGCATTTT
TRBV2,.,.,TRBJ2-1,CASSDLVIREQFF,TGTGCCAGCAGTGACCTAGTGATACGTGAGCAGTTCTTC
TRBV5-5,.,.,TRBJ1-1,CASSSAVFMSTEAFF,TGTGCCAGCAGCTCAGCTGTGTTTATGAGCACTGAAGCTTTCTTT
TRBV5-4,.,TRBD2,TRBJ2-7,CASSSEGLAGFHEQYF,TGTGCCAGCAGCTCGGAGGGACTAGCGGGATTCCACGAGCAGTACTTC
TRBV6-1,.,.,TRBJ2-2,CASSASGNTGELFF,TGTGCCAGCAGTGCATCAGGGAACACCGGGGAGCTGTTTTTT
TRBV6-6,.,.,TRBJ2-3,CASSYSEGDTQYF,TGTGCCAGCAGTTACTCCGAGGGAGATACGCAGTATTTT
TRBV6-5,.,.,TRBJ2-7,CASIPDHPRSYEQYF,TGTGCCAGCATCCCGGACCACCCAAGGTCCTACGAGCAGTACTTC
TRBV6-5,.,.,TRBJ1-5,CASSRDRLQPQHF,TGTGCCAGCAGTCGTGACAGACTCCAGCCCCAGCATTTT
TRBV19,once,TRBD1,TRBJ2-3,CASRDRGSTDTQYF,TGTGCCAGTCGGGACAGGGGAAGCACAGATACGCAGTATTTT
TRBV28,.,TRBD2,TRBJ2-1,CASSLASGNSYNEQFF,TGTGCCAGCAGTTTAGCTAGCGGGAACTCCTACAATGAGCAGTTCTTC
TRBV7-9,.,.,TRBJ1-5,CASSLEGTPQHF,TGTGCCAGCAGCTTAGAAGGGACGCCCCAGCATTTT
TRBV29-1,once,TRBD2,TRBJ2-7,CSVAAGTSGIYEQYF,TGCAGCGTTGCCGCCGGGACTAGCGGCATCTACGAGCAGTACTTC
TRBV10-1,once,TRBD2,TRBJ2-1,CASSEGVGRAGFF,TGCGCCAGCAGTGAGGGGGTCGGGAGGGCCGGGTTCTTC
TRBV2,.,.,TRBJ2-7,CASSARQATSYEQYF,TGTGCCAGCAGTGCGAGGCAGGCAACCTCCTACGAGCAGTACTTC
TRBV4-1,few,TRBD1,TRBJ1-5,CASSDRDRGSNQPQHF,TGCGCCAGCAGCGACCGGGACAGGGGAAGCAATCAGCCCCAGCATTTT